The T cell receptor beta chain under discussion was sequenced for a study of long-term antiretroviral therapy in people with HIV. A v3.0 immunoSEQ assay was performed at survey level. Generated by immunoSEQ multiplex PCR, the TCRdb table keeps only in-frame clones and is missing some. The table includes some 40,000 clones, roughly nine tenths detected once. About this clone: Its target is unknown. One end of the junction does not line up with germline, which may come from a read error.

The study's findings and limits: Controls had broader CDR3 length ranges than HIV repertoires did.

Germline CDR1 is SSHAT and CDR2 is FNYEAQ (reference sequence). This CDR3 has 13 residues. V is TRBV7-7 and J is TRBJ2-7; weak D call: TRBD2 (5 bases). The TCR was taken from a woman aged 45-65 years with HIV. The sample consisted of unsorted PBMCs, taken 1.2 years after starting antiretroviral therapy. The CDR3, as DNA: TGTGCTAGCAGCTTAGCGTTGCGGGACGAGCAGTACTTC. Protein: CASSLALRDEQYF.